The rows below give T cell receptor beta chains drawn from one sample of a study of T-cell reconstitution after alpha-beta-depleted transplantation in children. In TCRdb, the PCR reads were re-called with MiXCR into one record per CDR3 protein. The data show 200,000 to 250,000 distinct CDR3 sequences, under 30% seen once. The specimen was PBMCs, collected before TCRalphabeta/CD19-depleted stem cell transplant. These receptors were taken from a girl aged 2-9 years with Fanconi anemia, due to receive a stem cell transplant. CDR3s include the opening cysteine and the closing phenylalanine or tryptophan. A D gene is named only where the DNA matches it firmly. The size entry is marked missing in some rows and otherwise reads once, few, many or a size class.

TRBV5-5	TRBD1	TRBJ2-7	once	CASSYRGRDEQYF	TGTGCCAGCAGCTACAGGGGGCGCGACGAGCAGTACTTC
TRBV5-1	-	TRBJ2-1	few	CASRQGRDPQHNEQFF	TGCGCCAGCAGGCAAGGCCGGGATCCCCAACACAATGAGCAGTTCTTC
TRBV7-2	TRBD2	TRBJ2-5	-	CASSSLAGKETQYF	TGTGCCAGCAGCTCACTAGCGGGGAAAGAGACCCAGTACTTC
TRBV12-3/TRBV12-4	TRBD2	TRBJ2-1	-	CASSPPIGGGTNEQFF	TGTGCCAGCAGCCCCCCAATCGGCGGGGGAACTAATGAGCAGTTCTTC
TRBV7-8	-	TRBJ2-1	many	CASSPEADTYNEQFF	TGTGCCAGCAGCCCGGAGGCAGATACCTACAATGAGCAGTTCTTC
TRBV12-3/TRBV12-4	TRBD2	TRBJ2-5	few	CASSPGLAGVGVQETQYF	TGTGCCAGCAGTCCAGGGCTAGCGGGAGTTGGGGTCCAAGAGACCCAGTACTTC
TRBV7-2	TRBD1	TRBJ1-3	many	CASSEGQGRGNTIYF	TGTGCCAGCAGCGAGGGACAGGGAAGGGGAAACACCATATATTTT
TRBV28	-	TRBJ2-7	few	CASSPDLRRLAISYEQYF	TGTGCCAGCAGTCCAGATTTACGGCGTCTGGCGATCTCCTACGAGCAGTACTTC
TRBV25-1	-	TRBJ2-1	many	CASSVDPRYNEQFF	TGTGCCAGCAGTGTAGATCCCCGATACAATGAGCAGTTCTTC
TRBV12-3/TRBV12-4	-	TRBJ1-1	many	CASSLRPGAGEAFF	TGTGCCAGCAGTTTACGGCCAGGGGCGGGTGAAGCTTTCTTT
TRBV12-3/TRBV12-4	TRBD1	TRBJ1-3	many	CASGYDRGTAGNTIYF	TGTGCCAGCGGATACGACAGGGGAACGGCTGGAAACACCATATATTTT
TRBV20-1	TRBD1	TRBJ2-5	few	CSAADREGETQYF	TGCAGTGCTGCGGACAGGGAAGGGGAGACCCAGTACTTC
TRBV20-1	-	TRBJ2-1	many	CSARVQSVGHNEQFF	TGCAGTGCTAGAGTCCAGAGTGTAGGACACAATGAGCAGTTCTTC
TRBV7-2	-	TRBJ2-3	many	CASSSGTGRAQYF	TGTGCCAGCAGCTCAGGAACAGGGCGGGCGCAGTATTTT
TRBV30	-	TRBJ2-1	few	CAWSAWGTEQFF	TGTGCCTGGAGTGCATGGGGGACTGAGCAGTTCTTC
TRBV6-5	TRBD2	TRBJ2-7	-	CASSYLYLADYEQYF	TGTGCCAGCAGTTACCTCTACCTAGCGGACTACGAGCAGTACTTC
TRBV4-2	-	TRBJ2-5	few	CASSQDRGTAETQYF	TGTGCCAGCAGCCAAGATCGTGGGACGGCGGAGACCCAGTACTTC
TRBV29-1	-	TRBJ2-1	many	CSVEGADEQFF	TGCAGCGTTGAGGGGGCCGATGAGCAGTTCTTC
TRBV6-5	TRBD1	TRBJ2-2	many	CASSYGQGARTGELFF	TGTGCCAGCAGCTACGGACAGGGGGCGAGAACCGGGGAGCTGTTTTTT
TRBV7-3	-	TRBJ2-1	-	CASSLNSYNEQFF	TGTGCCAGCAGCTTAAACTCCTACAATGAGCAGTTCTTC
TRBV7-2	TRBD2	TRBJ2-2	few	CASSWTSVNTGELFF	TGTGCCAGCAGCTGGACTAGCGTGAACACCGGGGAGCTGTTTTTT
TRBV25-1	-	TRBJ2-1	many	CASSEWVLGGSYNEQFF	TGTGCCAGCAGTGAATGGGTGTTGGGGGGCTCCTACAATGAGCAGTTCTTC
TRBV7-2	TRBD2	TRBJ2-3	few	CASSLQAGGTDTQYF	TGTGCCAGCAGCCTACAAGCGGGGGGGACAGATACGCAGTATTTT
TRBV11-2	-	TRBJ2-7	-	CASSLDGNQVEQYF	TGTGCCAGCAGCTTAGATGGGAACCAGGTGGAGCAGTACTTC
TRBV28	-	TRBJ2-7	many	CASSRDVLEQYF	TGTGCCAGCAGTAGGGACGTGCTCGAGCAGTACTTC
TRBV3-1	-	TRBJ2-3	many	CASSRDWGAGTQYF	TGTGCCAGCAGCCGGGACTGGGGTGCGGGTACGCAGTATTTT
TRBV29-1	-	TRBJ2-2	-	CSVEVDISKAGELFF	TGCAGCGTTGAAGTAGATATTAGCAAAGCCGGGGAGCTGTTTTTT
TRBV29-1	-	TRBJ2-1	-	CSVDIRSLTYNEQFF	TGCAGCGTTGACATTAGGAGCCTTACCTACAATGAGCAGTTCTTC
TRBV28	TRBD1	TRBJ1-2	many	CASNPQGAVDGYTF	TGTGCCAGCAACCCACAGGGGGCGGTGGATGGCTACACCTTC
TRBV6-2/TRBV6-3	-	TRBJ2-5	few	CACSRLPLQETQYF	TGTGCCTGCAGCCGGCTACCTCTTCAAGAGACCCAGTACTTC
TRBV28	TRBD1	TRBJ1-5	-	CASSPTHRGKQPQHF	TGTGCCAGCAGTCCGACCCACAGGGGGAAACAGCCCCAGCATTTT
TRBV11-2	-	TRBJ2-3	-	CASSFLRTTTDTQYF	TGTGCCAGCAGCTTTCTCCGGACTACAACAGATACGCAGTATTTT